The 19 T cell receptor beta chains below come from one sample, sequenced in a study of cytomegalovirus exposure and HLA in healthy donors. The PCR contained 60 Vbeta and 13 Jbeta primers. The protocol was immunoSEQ multiplex PCR, while the TCRdb copy is restricted to in-frame clones and leaves out a portion. The sample lists hundreds of thousands of clones, 75% to 80% occurring once. Input material: PBMCs. The origin of the receptors is a man between 18 and 35 years old in good health and CMV-seronegative.

V is TRBV11-2 and J is TRBJ2-3; D is perhaps TRBD2 (5 bases). CDR3 length: 17 amino acids. Germline V gene sequence: CDR1 SGHAT, CDR2 FQNNGV. Trimming removed 2 bases at V and 2 bases at J, with 17 bases between. The CDR3 here is CASSLRGRLFNTDTQYF. CDR3 nucleotides: TGTGCCAGCAGCTTACGAGGGCGGTTGTTTAACACAGATACGCAGTATTTT.

The chain has TRBV6-1 and TRBJ2-2; tentative D call: TRBD2 (5 bases). The germline CDR1 and CDR2 sequences are MNHNS and SASEGT. This CDR3 spans 15 amino acids. The ends were cut back, 6 bases at V and 0 bases at J, with 11 bases in the middle. CDR3: CASSSGNANTGELFF. The CDR3 nucleotides are TGTGCCAGCAGCTCCGGGAACGCGAACACCGGGGAGCTGTTTTTT.

The chain combines TRBV11-3 with TRBJ2-2; 7 bases line up with TRBD2. This CDR3 is 15 amino acids long. J was trimmed by 5 bases and V by 5 bases; bases with no gene match: 8. Germline V lookup: CDR1 SGHNT, CDR2 YENEEA. In DNA, the CDR3 is TGTGCCAGCAGCCAGTTGGGGGGGGATACCGGGGAGCTGTTTTTT. Translating gives CASSQLGGDTGELFF.

V gene TRBV21-1 combines with J gene TRBJ2-3; the DNA was not compared with TRBD1, the D call given in the table. TRBV21-1 is assigned pseudogene status. This CDR3 is built from 16 residues. CDR3 in amino acids: CASSKAQGDGTDTQYF. The CDR3 coding sequence is TGTGCCAGCAGCAAAGCGCAGGGGGACGGCACAGATACGCAGTATTTT.

This clone was found a few times. CDR3 residues: CASSIIAPGTGGSGYTF. Here the CDR3 DNA reads TGTGCCAGTAGTATAATTGCCCCCGGGACAGGGGGCTCTGGCTACACCTTC. The chain has TRBV19 and TRBJ1-2; 12 positions agree with TRBD1. V trimming: 2 bases; J trimming: 7 bases; junction bases outside the gene matches: 11. Looked up from germline, CDR1 is LNHDA and CDR2 is SQIVND (reference sequence). The length of the CDR3 is 17 residues.

V and J are TRBV19 and TRBJ2-2; D might be TRBD2 (7 bases). The CDR3 contains 18 residues. The germline V and J ends were trimmed by 4 bases and 4 bases, with 22 bases remaining between them. Germline CDR1 LNHDA, CDR2 SQIVND (reference sequence). The CDR3 bases are TGTGCCAGTAGTACCCTTCGGGGGGCCAGGGAGACCACCGGGGAGCTGTTTTTT. Translation gives CASSTLRGARETTGELFF.

This clone was observed a single time. The chain uses TRBV5-4 and TRBJ1-1; no clear D gene. There are 14 residues in the CDR3. Germline V gives CDR1 SGHNT, CDR2 YYREEE (reference sequence). Trimming cost V 5 bases and J 0 bases, with 11 bases left between them. The CDR3 sequence is CASSLRGLNTEAFF. CDR3 DNA sequence: TGTGCCAGCAGTCTGAGAGGGCTGAACACTGAAGCTTTCTTT. Full variable domain (missing parts from reference TRBV5-4 and TRBJ1-1): ETGVTQSPTHLIKTRGQQVTLRCSSQSGHNTVSWYQQALGQGPQFIFQYYREEENGRGNFPPRFSGLQFPNYSSELNVNALELDDSALYLCASSLRGLNTEAFFGQGTRLTVV.

The chain employs TRBV18 and TRBJ2-5; maybe TRBD2 (5 bases). V lost 2 bases, J lost 5 bases, and 15 bases lay in between. This CDR3 is 15 amino acids long. Germline lookup yields CDR1 KGHSH and CDR2 LQKENI. Written as DNA, the CDR3 is TGTGCCAGCTCACCAGAATGGGAACAGCGGGAGACCCAGTACTTC. It translates to CASSPEWEQRETQYF.

The chain carries TRBV30 and TRBJ2-3; perhaps TRBD2 as D (5 bases). Per the germline V gene, CDR1 is GTSNPN and CDR2 is SVGIG (reference sequence). The CDR3 has 12 residues. V lost 3 bases, J lost 6 bases, and 10 bases lay in between. The CDR3 sequence is CAWRSASDTQYF. The DNA for the CDR3 is TGTGCCTGGAGAAGTGCTAGCGATACGCAGTATTTT. Full variable domain (outside the CDR3, taken from reference TRBV30 and TRBJ2-3): SQTIHQWPATLVQPVGSPLSLECTVEGTSNPNLYWYRQAAGRGLQLLFYSVGIGQISSEVPQNLSASRPQDRQFILSSKKLLLSDSGFYLCAWRSASDTQYFGPGTRLTVL.

This clone was found once. V is TRBV4-3 and J is TRBJ1-2, with 8 bases that match TRBD1. Germline trimming cut 3 bases from V and 0 bases from J; bases unmatched to any gene: 9. This CDR3 region has 17 residues. Germline CDR1 reads LGHNA; CDR2 reads YSLEER. The CDR3 DNA follows: TGCGCCAGCAGCCATTCGGGACAGGAAAGAGCTAACTATGGCTACACCTTC. This gives the protein CASSHSGQERANYGYTF.

The chain recombines TRBV2 with TRBJ2-7, with a tentative D call TRBD2 (6 bases). Germline loops: CDR1 SNHLY, CDR2 FYNNEI. V lost 1 base and J lost 7, with 8 bases in between. This CDR3 is built from 12 residues. The DNA of the CDR3 is TGTGCCAGCAGTGAAGGGGGGACTGAGCAGTACTTC. It encodes CASSEGGTEQYF.

This clone was seen once. This rearrangement joins TRBV25-1 to TRBJ1-1, with unresolved D. V gave up 3 bases and J gave up 1 base, with 9 bases separating them. Per the germline V gene, CDR1 is MGHDK and CDR2 is SYGVNS. The CDR3 contains 14 residues. DNA of the CDR3: TGTGCCAGCAGTGATGGGCGGGCGAACACTGAAGCTTTCTTT. Encoded protein: CASSDGRANTEAFF.

The sample holds a few counts of this clone. Its ends do not fully match the called genes, so a read error is possible. This chain links TRBV10-3 with TRBJ1-1; TRBD1 aligns across 10 bases. The CDR3 is 15 residues long. Germline V lookup: CDR1 ENHRY, CDR2 SYGVKD. The DNA for the CDR3 is TGTGCCATCAGGAATGACAGGGGGCTGAATACTGAAGCTTTCTTT. It is translated as CAIRNDRGLNTEAFF.

The V and J genes are TRBV7-3 and TRBJ2-2; maybe TRBD2 (7 bases). This CDR3 has 16 residues. Looked up from germline, CDR1 is SGHTA and CDR2 is FQGTGA. Deletions cut 2 bases from V and 1 base from J, with 11 bases between. The DNA for the CDR3 is TGTGCCAGCAGCTTACGCGGGGGCGGGAACACCGGGGAGCTGTTTTTT. Its translation is CASSLRGGGNTGELFF.

The CDR3 DNA is TGTGCTAGTGGTTTGGTGGTGAGACAGGGGGCTGGTCTAGCGGAGGGGAATGAGCAGTTCTTC. Translation gives CASGLVVRQGAGLAEGNEQFF. The V and J genes are TRBV12-5 and TRBJ2-1; TRBD1 agrees at 10 bases. The CDR3 sequence is 21 residues long. With V trimmed by 0 bases and J by 7 bases, 21 bases remained unmatched. Germline CDR1 is LGHNT and CDR2 is FRNRAP.

This clone came up a few times. The chain links TRBV2 to TRBJ1-2; no clear D. In germline, CDR1 is SNHLY, CDR2 FYNNEI. This CDR3 is built from 13 residues. Trimming left V 7 bases short and J 0 bases short, with 9 bases between. CDR3 sequence reads: CASMRGTNYGYTF. The CDR3 DNA sequence: TGTGCCAGCATGAGAGGGACTAACTATGGCTACACCTTC.

The V gene is TRBV20-1, the J gene TRBJ1-1; D is possibly TRBD1 (6 bases). The V end lost 2 bases, the J end lost 7 bases, and 8 bases lay between the germline ends. There are 11 residues in the CDR3. Per the germline V gene, CDR1 is DFQATT and CDR2 is SNEGSKA (reference sequence). The CDR3 reads CSARWGLEAFF. As DNA, the CDR3 is TGCAGTGCTAGATGGGGGCTTGAAGCTTTCTTT.

The chain uses TRBV27 and TRBJ2-1; TRBD1 might be the D (5 bases). V was pared by 3 bases and J by 0 bases, with 12 bases between. There are 16 residues in the CDR3. Germline loops: CDR1 MNHEY, CDR2 SMNVEV (reference sequence). The DNA for the CDR3 is TGTGCCAGCAGTTTCTCCAGGGATCCCTCCTACAATGAGCAGTTCTTC. Translation: CASSFSRDPSYNEQFF.

In this sample, this clone turned up a few times. The CDR3 DNA reads as TGTGCCAGCAGCCCCAGGTCGAGGGGGCGAGGGGCTCTCTCTCTCTCTGGGGCCAACGTCCTGACTTTC. It codes for CASSPRSRGRGALSLSGANVLTF. V and J are TRBV28 and TRBJ2-6; 7 bases are a match to TRBD1. CDR1 and CDR2 (germline): MDHEN, SYDVKM. The CDR3 is 23 amino acids. J was trimmed by 0 bases and V by 6 bases; bases with no gene match: 26.